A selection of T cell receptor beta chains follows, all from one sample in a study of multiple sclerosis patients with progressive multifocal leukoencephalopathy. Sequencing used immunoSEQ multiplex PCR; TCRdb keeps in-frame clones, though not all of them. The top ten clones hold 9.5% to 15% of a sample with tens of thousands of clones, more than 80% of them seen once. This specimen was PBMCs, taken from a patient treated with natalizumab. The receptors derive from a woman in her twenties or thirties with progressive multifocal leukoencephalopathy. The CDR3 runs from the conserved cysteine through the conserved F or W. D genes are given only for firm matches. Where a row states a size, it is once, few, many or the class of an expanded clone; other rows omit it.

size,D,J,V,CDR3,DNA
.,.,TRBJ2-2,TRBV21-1,CASSPNTGELFF,TGTGCCAGCAGTCCTAACACCGGGGAGCTGTTTTTT
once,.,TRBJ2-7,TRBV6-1,CASSDVTPYEQYF,TGTGCCAGCAGTGATGTCACCCCCTACGAGCAGTACTTC
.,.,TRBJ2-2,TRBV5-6,CASSLGLSDTGELFF,TGTGCCAGCAGCTTGGGACTTAGCGACACCGGGGAGCTGTTTTTT
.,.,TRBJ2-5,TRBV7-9,CASSSWGLLPETQYF,TGTGCCAGCAGCTCATGGGGACTCCTCCCAGAGACCCAGTACTTC
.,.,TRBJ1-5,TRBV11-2,CASSLGGGQPQHF,TGTGCCAGCAGCTTAGGTGGGGGTCAGCCCCAGCATTTT
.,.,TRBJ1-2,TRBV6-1,CASTLSGGLAYGYTF,TGTGCCAGCACTCTATCGGGGGGACTCGCCTATGGCTACACCTTC
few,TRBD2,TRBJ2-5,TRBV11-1,CASSELGTKGETQYF,TGTGCCAGCAGCGAGCTTGGGACTAAGGGAGAGACCCAGTACTTC
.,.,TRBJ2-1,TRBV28,CASSPTIQGNEQFF,TGTGCCAGCAGTCCCACAATACAGGGAAATGAGCAGTTCTTC
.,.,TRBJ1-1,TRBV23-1,CASSQFARPTPNTEAFF,TGCGCCAGCAGTCAATTCGCTCGACCGACGCCGAACACTGAAGCTTTCTTT
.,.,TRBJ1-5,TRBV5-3,CARNQTDLGAQPQHF,TGTGCCAGAAATCAGACGGACTTAGGTGCTCAGCCCCAGCATTTT
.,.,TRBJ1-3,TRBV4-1,CASSQDPPGGIVNTIYF,TGCGCCAGCAGCCAAGACCCGCCCGGGGGTATCGTAAACACCATATATTTT
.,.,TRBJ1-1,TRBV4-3,CASSQDRGPTEAFF,TGCGCCAGCAGCCAAGATCGTGGGCCCACTGAAGCTTTCTTT
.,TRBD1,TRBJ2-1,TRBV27,CASSPPDRVGYNEQFF,TGTGCCAGCAGTCCACCCGACAGGGTAGGCTACAATGAGCAGTTCTTC
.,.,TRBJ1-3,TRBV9,CASSVGPGENTIYF,TGTGCCAGCAGCGTAGGCCCTGGAGAGAACACCATATATTTT
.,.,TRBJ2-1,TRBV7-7,CASSLSRSVDEQFF,TGTGCTAGCAGCTTATCACGATCGGTCGATGAGCAGTTCTTC
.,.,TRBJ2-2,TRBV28,CASSLYGAVNTGELFF,TGTGCCAGCAGTTTATATGGGGCTGTGAACACCGGGGAGCTGTTTTTT
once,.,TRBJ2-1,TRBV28,CASSLLLQGEAMEQFF,TGTGCCAGCAGTTTATTACTACAGGGCGAAGCAATGGAGCAGTTCTTC
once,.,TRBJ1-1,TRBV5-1,CASSLAGVGNTEAFF,TGCGCCAGCAGCTTGGCCGGGGTTGGGAACACTGAAGCTTTCTTT
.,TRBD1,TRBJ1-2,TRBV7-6,CASSLGQGPNYGYTF,TGTGCCAGCAGCCTCGGACAGGGACCTAACTATGGCTACACCTTC
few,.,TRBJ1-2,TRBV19,CATSPRGGIYGYTF,TGTGCCACCTCCCCCAGGGGCGGTATCTATGGCTACACCTTC
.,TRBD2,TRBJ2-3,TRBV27,CASSFSGAHTDTQYF,TGTGCCAGCAGTTTTAGCGGGGCACACACAGATACGCAGTATTTT
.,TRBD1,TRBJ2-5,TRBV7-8,CASSASDREAWETQYF,TGTGCCAGCAGCGCGTCCGACAGGGAAGCGTGGGAGACCCAGTACTTC
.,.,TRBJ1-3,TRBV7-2,CASSREKNSGNTIYF,TGTGCCAGCAGCCGGGAGAAAAACTCTGGAAACACCATATATTTT
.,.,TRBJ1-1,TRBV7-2,CASSLGRFRAAEAFF,TGTGCCAGCAGCTTAGGACGGTTCAGGGCGGCTGAAGCTTTCTTT
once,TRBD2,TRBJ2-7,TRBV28,CASSLSASGYEQYF,TGTGCCAGCAGCCTCTCAGCTAGCGGGTACGAGCAGTACTTC
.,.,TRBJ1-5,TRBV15,CATSLEAGGQPQHF,TGTGCCACCAGCCTGGAGGCCGGAGGTCAGCCCCAGCATTTT
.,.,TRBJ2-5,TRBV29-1,CSVEDPAVGTRETQYF,TGCAGCGTTGAAGACCCGGCGGTGGGGACGCGAGAGACCCAGTACTTC
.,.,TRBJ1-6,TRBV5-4,CASSSSPGGYNSPLHF,TGTGCCAGCAGCTCCAGTCCCGGCGGATATAATTCACCCCTCCACTTT
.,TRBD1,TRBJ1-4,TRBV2,CASIPGQGAGKLFF,TGTGCCAGCATCCCGGGACAGGGGGCAGGAAAACTGTTTTTT
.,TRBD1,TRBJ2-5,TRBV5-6,CASSPDRVETQYF,TGTGCCAGCAGCCCCGACAGGGTAGAGACCCAGTACTTC
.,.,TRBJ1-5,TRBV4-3,CASSPPTLGGGGNQPQHF,TGCGCCAGCAGCCCCCCAACCTTAGGGGGAGGGGGCAATCAGCCCCAGCATTTT
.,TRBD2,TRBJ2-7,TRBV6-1,CASLAGATYEQYF,TGTGCCAGCCTAGCGGGGGCCACCTACGAGCAGTACTTC
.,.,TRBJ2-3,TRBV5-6,CASSLRDFTDTQYF,TGTGCCAGCAGCCTCAGGGATTTCACAGATACGCAGTATTTT
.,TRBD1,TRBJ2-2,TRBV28,CASRGTGYGGELFF,TGTGCCAGCAGGGGGACAGGGTATGGCGGGGAGCTGTTTTTT
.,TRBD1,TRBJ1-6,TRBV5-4,CASSHRDRGNNSPLHF,TGTGCCAGCAGTCACCGGGACAGGGGGAATAATTCACCCCTCCACTTT
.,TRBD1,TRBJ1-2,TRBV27,CASSLSRTGGRNYGYTF,TGTGCCAGCAGTTTGTCACGGACAGGGGGCAGGAACTATGGCTACACCTTC
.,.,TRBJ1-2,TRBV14,CASGSAYGYTF,TGTGCCAGCGGGAGTGCCTATGGCTACACCTTC
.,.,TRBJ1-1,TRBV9,CASSRRGETTEAFF,TGTGCCAGCAGCAGGCGGGGGGAGACGACTGAAGCTTTCTTT
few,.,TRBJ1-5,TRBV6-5,CASSYDRSSNQPQHF,TGTGCCAGCAGTTACGACAGATCTAGCAATCAGCCCCAGCATTTT
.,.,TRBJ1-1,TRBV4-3,CASSQVGQGINTEAFF,TGCGCCAGCAGCCAAGTGGGGCAGGGTATCAACACTGAAGCTTTCTTT
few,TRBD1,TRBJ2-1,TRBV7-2,CASRMDRGRNEQFF,TGTGCCAGCAGGATGGACAGGGGGCGGAATGAGCAGTTCTTC
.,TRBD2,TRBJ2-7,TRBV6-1,CASSGIPGLAGGEQYF,TGTGCCAGCAGTGGGATACCGGGACTAGCGGGAGGCGAGCAGTACTTC
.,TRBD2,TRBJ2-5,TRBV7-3,CASSLSSSGGQETQYF,TGTGCCAGCAGCTTAAGCTCTAGCGGGGGCCAAGAGACCCAGTACTTC
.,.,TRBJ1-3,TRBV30,CAWNVIDGNTIYF,TGTGCCTGGAATGTAATCGATGGAAACACCATATATTTT
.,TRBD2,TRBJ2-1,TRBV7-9,CASSETSATYNEQFF,TGTGCCAGCAGCGAGACTAGCGCAACCTACAATGAGCAGTTCTTC
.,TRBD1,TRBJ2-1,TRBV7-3,CASSPGTGGLQFF,TGTGCCAGCAGCCCCGGGACAGGGGGCTTGCAGTTCTTC
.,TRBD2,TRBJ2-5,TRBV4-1,CASSLRLAGEETQYF,TGCGCCAGCAGCCTGCGACTAGCGGGGGAAGAGACCCAGTACTTC
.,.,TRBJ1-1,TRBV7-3,CASSVTPNTEAFF,TGTGCCAGCAGCGTCACACCGAACACTGAAGCTTTCTTT
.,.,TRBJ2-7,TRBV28,CASSLIVYEQYF,TGTGCCAGCAGTTTAATTGTATACGAGCAGTACTTC
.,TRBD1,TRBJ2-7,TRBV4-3,CASSQDRTGGFDEQYF,TGCGCCAGCAGCCAAGACCGGACAGGGGGCTTCGACGAGCAGTACTTC
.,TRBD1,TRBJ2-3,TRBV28,CASSPTGVGTDTQYF,TGTGCCAGCAGTCCGACAGGGGTGGGAACAGATACGCAGTATTTT
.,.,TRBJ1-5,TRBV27,CASSRRRDGNQPQHF,TGTGCCAGCAGCCGCCGAAGGGATGGCAATCAGCCCCAGCATTTT
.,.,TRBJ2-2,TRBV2,CASSAQDTGELFF,TGTGCCAGCAGTGCTCAGGACACCGGGGAGCTGTTTTTT
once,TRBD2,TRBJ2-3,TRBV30,CAWSVRISGFTDTQYF,TGTGCCTGGAGTGTAAGAATTAGCGGGTTCACAGATACGCAGTATTTT
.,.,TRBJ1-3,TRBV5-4,CASSHQGRNTIYF,TGTGCCAGCAGCCATCAGGGGAGAAACACCATATATTTT
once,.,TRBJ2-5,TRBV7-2,CASSLEVRETQYF,TGTGCCAGCAGCTTAGAGGTCCGAGAGACCCAGTACTTC
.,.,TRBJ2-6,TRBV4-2,CASSQGFSSSGANVLTF,TGTGCCAGCAGCCAAGGATTCTCCAGCTCTGGGGCCAACGTCCTGACTTTC
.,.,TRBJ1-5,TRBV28,CASSLGAAGLSNQPQHF,TGTGCCAGCAGTTTAGGGGCGGCGGGGTTGAGCAATCAGCCCCAGCATTTT
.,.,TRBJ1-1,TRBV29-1,CSAKTATNTEAFF,TGCAGCGCCAAGACAGCGACGAACACTGAAGCTTTCTTT
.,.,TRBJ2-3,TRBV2,CATLTGSSTDTQYF,TGTGCCACTCTAACCGGCTCTAGCACAGATACGCAGTATTTT